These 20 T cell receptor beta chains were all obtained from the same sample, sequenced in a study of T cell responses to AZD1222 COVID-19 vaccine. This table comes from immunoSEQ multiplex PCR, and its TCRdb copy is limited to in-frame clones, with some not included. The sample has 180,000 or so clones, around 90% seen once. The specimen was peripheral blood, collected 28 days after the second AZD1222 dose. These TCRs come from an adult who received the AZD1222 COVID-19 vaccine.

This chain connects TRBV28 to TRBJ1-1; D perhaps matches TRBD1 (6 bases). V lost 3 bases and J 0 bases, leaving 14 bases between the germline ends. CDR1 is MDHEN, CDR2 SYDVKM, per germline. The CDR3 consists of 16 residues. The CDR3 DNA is TGTGCCAGCAGTTTCCCCGGGGGCCCTATGAACACTGAAGCTTTCTTT. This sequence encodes CASSFPGGPMNTEAFF.

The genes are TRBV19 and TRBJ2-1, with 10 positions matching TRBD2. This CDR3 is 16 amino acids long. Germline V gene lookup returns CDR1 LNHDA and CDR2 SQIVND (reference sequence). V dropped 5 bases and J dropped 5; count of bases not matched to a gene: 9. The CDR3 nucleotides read TGTGCCAGTAGTCCCCGCCTAGCGGGAGCGCACAATGAGCAGTTCTTC. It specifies CASSPRLAGAHNEQFF.

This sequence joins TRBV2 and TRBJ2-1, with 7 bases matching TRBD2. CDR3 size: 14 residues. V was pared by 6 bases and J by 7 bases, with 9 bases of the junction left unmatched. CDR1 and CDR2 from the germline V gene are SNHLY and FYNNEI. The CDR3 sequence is CASSKRTSGNEQFF. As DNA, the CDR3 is TGTGCCAGCAGCAAGAGGACTAGTGGGAATGAGCAGTTCTTC. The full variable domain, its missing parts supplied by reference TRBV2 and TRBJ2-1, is EPEVTQTPSHQVTQMGQEVILRCVPISNHLYFYWYRQILGQKVEFLVSFYNNEISEKSEIFDDQFSVERPDGSNFTLKIRSTKLEDSAMYFCASSKRTSGNEQFFGPGTRLTVL.

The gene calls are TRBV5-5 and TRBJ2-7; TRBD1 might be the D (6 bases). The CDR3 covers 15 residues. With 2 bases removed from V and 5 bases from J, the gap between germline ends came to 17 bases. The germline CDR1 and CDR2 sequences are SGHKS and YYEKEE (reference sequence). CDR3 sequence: CASSFLVTGINEQYF. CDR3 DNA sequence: TGTGCCAGCAGCTTTCTGGTAACAGGGATCAACGAGCAGTACTTC.

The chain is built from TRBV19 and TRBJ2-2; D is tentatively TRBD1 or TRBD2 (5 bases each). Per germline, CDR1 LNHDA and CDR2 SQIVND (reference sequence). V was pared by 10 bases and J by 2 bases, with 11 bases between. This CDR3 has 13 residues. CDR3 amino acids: CATRDGNTGELFF. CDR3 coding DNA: TGTGCCACCCGGGACGGAAACACCGGGGAGCTGTTTTTT.

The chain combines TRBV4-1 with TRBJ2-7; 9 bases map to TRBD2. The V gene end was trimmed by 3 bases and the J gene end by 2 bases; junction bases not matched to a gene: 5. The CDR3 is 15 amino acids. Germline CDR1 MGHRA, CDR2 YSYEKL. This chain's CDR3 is CASSQALAGTYEQYF. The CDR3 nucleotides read TGCGCCAGCAGCCAGGCGCTAGCGGGGACCTACGAGCAGTACTTC.

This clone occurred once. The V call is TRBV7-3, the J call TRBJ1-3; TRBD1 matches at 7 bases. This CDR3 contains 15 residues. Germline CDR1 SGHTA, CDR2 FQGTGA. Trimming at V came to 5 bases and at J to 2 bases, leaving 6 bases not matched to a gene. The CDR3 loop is CASSVQGGPGNTIYF. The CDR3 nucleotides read TGTGCCAGCAGCGTCCAGGGGGGGCCTGGAAACACCATATATTTT.

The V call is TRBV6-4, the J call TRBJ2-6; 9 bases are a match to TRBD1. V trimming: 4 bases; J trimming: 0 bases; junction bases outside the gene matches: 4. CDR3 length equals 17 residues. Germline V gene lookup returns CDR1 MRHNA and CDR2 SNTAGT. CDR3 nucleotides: TGTGCCAGCAGTGCGGGACAGGGCCTCTCTGGGGCCAACGTCCTGACTTTC. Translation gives CASSAGQGLSGANVLTF.

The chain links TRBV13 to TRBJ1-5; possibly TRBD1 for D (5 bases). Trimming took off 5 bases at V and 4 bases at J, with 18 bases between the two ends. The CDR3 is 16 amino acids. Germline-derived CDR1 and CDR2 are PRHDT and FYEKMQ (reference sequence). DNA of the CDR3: TGTGCCAGCAGCGCGACCCACGGGACGGCAAATCAGCCCCAGCATTTT. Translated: CASSATHGTANQPQHF.

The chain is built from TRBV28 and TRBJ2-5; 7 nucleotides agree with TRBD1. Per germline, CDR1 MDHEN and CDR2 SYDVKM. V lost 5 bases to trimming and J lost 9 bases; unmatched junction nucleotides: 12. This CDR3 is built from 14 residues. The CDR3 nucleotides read TGTGCCAGCAGTGCGCACACAGGGGCACGGGCCCAGTACTTC. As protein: CASSAHTGARAQYF.

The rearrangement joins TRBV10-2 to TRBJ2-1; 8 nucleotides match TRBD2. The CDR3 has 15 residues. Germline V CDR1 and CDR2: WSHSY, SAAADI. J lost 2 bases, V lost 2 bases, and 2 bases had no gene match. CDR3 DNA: TGCGCCAGCAGTGAGCGGGGGGGCGCCTACAATGAGCAGTTCTTC. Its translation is CASSERGGAYNEQFF.

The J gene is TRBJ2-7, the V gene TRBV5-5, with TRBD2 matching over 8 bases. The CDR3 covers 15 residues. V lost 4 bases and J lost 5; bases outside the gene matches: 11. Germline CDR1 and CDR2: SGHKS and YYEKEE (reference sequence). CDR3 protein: CASSPIRGGRNEQYF. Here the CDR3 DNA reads TGTGCCAGCAGCCCGATTCGGGGGGGGCGAAACGAGCAGTACTTC.

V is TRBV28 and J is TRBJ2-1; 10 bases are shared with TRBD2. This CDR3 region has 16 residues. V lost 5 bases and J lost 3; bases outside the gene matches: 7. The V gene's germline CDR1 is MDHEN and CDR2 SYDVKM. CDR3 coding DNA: TGTGCCAGCAGTCAGCTAGGACTAGCGGTCTACAATGAGCAGTTCTTC. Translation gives CASSQLGLAVYNEQFF.

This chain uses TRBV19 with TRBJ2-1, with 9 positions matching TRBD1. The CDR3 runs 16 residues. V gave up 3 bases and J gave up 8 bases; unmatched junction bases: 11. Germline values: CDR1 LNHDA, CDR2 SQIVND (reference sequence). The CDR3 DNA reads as TGTGCCAGTAGTATTGCCTGGACAGGGGAATATGATGAGCAGTTCTTC. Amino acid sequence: CASSIAWTGEYDEQFF.

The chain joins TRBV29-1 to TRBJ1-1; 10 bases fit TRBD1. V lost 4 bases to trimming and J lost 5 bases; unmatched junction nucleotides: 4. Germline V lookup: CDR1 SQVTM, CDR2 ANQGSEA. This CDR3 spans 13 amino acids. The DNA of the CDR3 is TGCAGCGTTGCAGGGACAGGGGTTACTGAAGCTTTCTTT. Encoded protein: CSVAGTGVTEAFF.

In DNA form, the CDR3 reads TGTGCCTGGAGTGTTTCGGCTCGGCAGGGTTCGGGGTTTGGGAATCAGCCCCAGCATTTT. This codes for CAWSVSARQGSGFGNQPQHF. The rearrangement uses TRBV30 and TRBJ1-5, with D perhaps matching TRBD1 (5 bases). Per the germline V gene, CDR1 is GTSNPN and CDR2 is SVGIG (reference sequence). CDR3 length: 20 residues. V shed 0 bases and J shed 4 bases, with 28 bases lying between them.

The CDR3 region is CASSPGLKQETQYF. The CDR3 region has the DNA TGTGCCAGCTCACCAGGGCTAAAACAAGAGACCCAGTACTTC. V usage is TRBV18 and J usage is TRBJ2-5; D is uncertain. Trimming removed 2 bases at V and 2 bases at J, with 9 bases between. This CDR3 has 14 residues. Germline-derived CDR1 and CDR2 are KGHSH and LQKENI. The whole variable domain, filled in from reference TRBV18 and TRBJ2-5, reads NAGVMQNPRHLVRRRGQEARLRCSPMKGHSHVYWYRQLPEEGLKFMVYLQKENIIDESGMPKERFSAEFPKEGPSILRIQQVVRGDSAAYFCASSPGLKQETQYFGPGTRLLVL.

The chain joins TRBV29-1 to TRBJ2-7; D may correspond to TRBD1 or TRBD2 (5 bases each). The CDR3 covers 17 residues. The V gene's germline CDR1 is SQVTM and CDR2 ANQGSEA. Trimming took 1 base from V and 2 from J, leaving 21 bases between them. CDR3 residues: CSVEGMLDGTRPYEQYF. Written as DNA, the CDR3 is TGCAGCGTTGAAGGGATGTTAGACGGGACGCGTCCCTACGAGCAGTACTTC.

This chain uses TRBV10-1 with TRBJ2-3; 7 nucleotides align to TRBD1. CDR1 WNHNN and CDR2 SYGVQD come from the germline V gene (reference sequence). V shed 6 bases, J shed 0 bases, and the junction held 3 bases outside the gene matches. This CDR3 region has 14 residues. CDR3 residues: CASRGTVSTDTQYF. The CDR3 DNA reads TGCGCCAGCAGAGGGACAGTCAGCACAGATACGCAGTATTTT.

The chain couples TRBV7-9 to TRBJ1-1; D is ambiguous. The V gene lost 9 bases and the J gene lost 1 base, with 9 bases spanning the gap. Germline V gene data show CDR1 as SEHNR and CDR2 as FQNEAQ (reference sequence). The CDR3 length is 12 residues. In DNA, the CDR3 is TGTGCCAGTGCGGAGGGGAACACTGAAGCTTTCTTT. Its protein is CASAEGNTEAFF.